This T cell receptor beta chain was recorded in a study of pediatric ulcerative colitis. CDR1 is SGHKS, CDR2 YYEKEE, per germline (reference sequence). The V gene end was trimmed by 5 bases and the J gene end by 1 base; junction bases not matched to a gene: 9. The CDR3 extends over 17 amino acids. Each sample received Survey-level depth of up to 500,000 reads. Sequencing was performed with immunoSEQ multiplex PCR; in TCRdb, only in-frame clones are kept and a portion is missing. The table lists tens of thousands of clones, 85% to 90% of them singletons. As to this clone: Its target is not known.

Findings and caveats of the study: This repertoire reflects total lymphocytes rather than subpopulations like regulatory T cells. All ulcerative colitis patients, but no controls, carried a couple of rectal clonotypes.

The clonotype comes from a boy aged 5-17 years who was a control in a study of pediatric ulcerative colitis. The sample was blood. V gene TRBV5-5 combines with J gene TRBJ2-3; 11 bases line up with TRBD2. CDR3 sequence: CASSFRLAGGGTDTQYF. The CDR3 region has the DNA TGTGCCAGCAGTTTCCGGCTAGCGGGGGGTGGCACAGATACGCAGTATTTT. The complete variable domain, with remaining parts taken from reference TRBV5-5 and TRBJ2-3, reads DAGVTQSPTHLIKTRGQQVTLRCSPISGHKSVSWYQQVLGQGPQFIFQYYEKEERGRGNFPDRFSARQFPNYSSELNVNALLLGDSALYLCASSFRLAGGGTDTQYFGPGTRLTVL.